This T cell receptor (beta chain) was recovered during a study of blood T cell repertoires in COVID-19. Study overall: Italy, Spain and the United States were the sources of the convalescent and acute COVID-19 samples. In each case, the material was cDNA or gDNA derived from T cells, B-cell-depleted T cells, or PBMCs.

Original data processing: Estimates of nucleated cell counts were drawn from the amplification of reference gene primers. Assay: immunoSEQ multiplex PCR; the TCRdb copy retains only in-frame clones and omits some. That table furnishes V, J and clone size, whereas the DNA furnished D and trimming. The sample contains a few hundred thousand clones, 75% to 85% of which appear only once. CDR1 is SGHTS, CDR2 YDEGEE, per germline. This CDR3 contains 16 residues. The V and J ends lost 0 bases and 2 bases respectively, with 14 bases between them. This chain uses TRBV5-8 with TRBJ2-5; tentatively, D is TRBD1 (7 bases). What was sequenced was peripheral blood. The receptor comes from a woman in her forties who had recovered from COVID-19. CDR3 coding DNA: TGTGCCAGCAGCTTGGGACTGGAGGGACAGCAAGAGACCCAGTACTTC. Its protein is CASSLGLEGQQETQYF. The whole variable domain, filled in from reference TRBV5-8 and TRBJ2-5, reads EAGVTQSPTHLIKTRGQQATLRCSPISGHTSVYWYQQALGLGLQFLLWYDEGEERNRGNFPPRFSGRQFPNYSSELNVNALELEDSALYLCASSLGLEGQQETQYFGPGTRLLVL.